This T cell receptor beta chain was identified during a study of CD8 T cells in Susac syndrome. Reverse transcription used roughly 0.45 to 1 ug RNA and random hexamers. The amplification used immunoSEQ multiplex PCR on TCR beta CDR3; it spanned 54 Vbeta and 13 Jbeta. MiXCR, run by TCRdb on the immunoSEQ multiplex PCR reads, gives a single entry per CDR3 protein. The sample records around 71,000 distinct CDR3 sequences, roughly 95% being singletons. Trimming removed 2 bases from V and 4 bases from J, with 15 bases in between. The CDR3 loop spans 15 amino acids. Germline loops: CDR1 SGHRS, CDR2 YFSETQ. This receptor was obtained from a human donor with multiple sclerosis. The sequencing sample was made of CD4+ T cells from PBMCs. The V and J genes are TRBV5-1 and TRBJ1-1, with D hard to call. In DNA, the CDR3 is TGCGCCAGCAGCTTTGGGGTCACGCGAGGCACTGAAGCTTTCTTT. This codes for CASSFGVTRGTEAFF.